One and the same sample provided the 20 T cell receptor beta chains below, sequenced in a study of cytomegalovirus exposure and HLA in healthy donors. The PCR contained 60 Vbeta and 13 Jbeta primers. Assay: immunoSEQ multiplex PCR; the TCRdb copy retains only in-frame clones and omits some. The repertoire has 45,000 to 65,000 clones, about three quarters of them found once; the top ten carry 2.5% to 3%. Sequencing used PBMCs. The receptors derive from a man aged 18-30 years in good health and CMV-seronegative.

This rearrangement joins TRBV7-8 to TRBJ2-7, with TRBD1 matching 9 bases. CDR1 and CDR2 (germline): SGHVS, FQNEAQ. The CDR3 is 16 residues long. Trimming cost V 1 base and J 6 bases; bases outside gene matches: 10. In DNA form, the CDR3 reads TGTGCCAGCAGCTTAGGAGCCGGGACAGGGTATCCCGAGCAGTACTTC. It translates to CASSLGAGTGYPEQYF.

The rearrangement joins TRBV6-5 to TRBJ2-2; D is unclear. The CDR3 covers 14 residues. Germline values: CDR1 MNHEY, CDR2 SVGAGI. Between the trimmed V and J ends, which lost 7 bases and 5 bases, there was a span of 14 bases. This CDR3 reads CASKIAETTGELFF. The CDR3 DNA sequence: TGTGCCAGCAAAATTGCGGAGACGACCGGGGAGCTGTTTTTT.

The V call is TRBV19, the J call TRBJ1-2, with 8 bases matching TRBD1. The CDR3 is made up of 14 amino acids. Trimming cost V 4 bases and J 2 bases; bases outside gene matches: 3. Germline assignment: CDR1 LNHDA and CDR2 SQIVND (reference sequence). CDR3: CASSRDRSNYGYTF. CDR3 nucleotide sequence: TGTGCCAGTAGTAGGGACAGGTCCAACTATGGCTACACCTTC.

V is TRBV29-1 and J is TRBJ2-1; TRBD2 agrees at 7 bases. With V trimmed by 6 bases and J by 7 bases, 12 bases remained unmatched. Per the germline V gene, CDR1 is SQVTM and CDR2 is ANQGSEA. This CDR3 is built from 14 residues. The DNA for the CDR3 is TGCAGCGTCGGTAGGGCGGGAGCTGTGAATGAGCAGTTCTTC. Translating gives CSVGRAGAVNEQFF.

This chain's CDR3 is CASSLGQGSLEQYF. The CDR3 bases are TGCGCCAGCAGCTTGGGACAGGGCTCACTCGAGCAGTACTTC. This sequence joins TRBV5-1 and TRBJ2-7, with 7 bases matching TRBD1. Germline assignment: CDR1 SGHRS and CDR2 YFSETQ. J was trimmed by 6 bases and V by 0 bases; bases with no gene match: 6. The CDR3 is made up of 14 amino acids.

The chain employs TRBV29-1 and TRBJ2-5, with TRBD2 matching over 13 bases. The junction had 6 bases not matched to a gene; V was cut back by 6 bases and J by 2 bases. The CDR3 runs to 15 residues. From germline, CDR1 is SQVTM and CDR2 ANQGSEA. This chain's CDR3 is CSVIGLAGAQETQYF. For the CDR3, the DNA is TGCAGCGTGATAGGACTAGCGGGAGCACAAGAGACCCAGTACTTC.

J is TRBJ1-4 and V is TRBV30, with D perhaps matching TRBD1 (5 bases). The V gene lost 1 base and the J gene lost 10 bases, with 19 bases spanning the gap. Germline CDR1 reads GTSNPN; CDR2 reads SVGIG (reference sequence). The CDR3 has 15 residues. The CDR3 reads CAWSAVGTAEGKLFF. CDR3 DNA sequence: TGTGCCTGGAGTGCCGTAGGGACCGCGGAGGGAAAACTGTTTTTT.

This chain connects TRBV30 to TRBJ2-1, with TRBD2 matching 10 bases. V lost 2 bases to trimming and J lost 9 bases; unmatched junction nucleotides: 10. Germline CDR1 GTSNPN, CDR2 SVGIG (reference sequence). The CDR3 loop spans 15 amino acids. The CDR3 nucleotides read TGTGCCTGGAGTCCTGGAGCGGGAGGGCGCGGTGAGCAGTTCTTC. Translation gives CAWSPGAGGRGEQFF.

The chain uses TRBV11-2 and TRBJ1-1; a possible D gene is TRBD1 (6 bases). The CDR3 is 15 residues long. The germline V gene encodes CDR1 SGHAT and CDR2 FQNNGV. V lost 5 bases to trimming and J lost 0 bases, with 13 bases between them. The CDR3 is CASSPQGRMNTEAFF. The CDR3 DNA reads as TGTGCCAGCAGCCCCCAGGGGCGAATGAACACTGAAGCTTTCTTT.

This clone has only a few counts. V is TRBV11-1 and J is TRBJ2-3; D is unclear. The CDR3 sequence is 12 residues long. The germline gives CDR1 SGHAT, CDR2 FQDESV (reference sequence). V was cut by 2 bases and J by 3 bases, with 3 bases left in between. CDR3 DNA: TGTGCCAGCAGCTTACGGACAGATACGCAGTATTTT. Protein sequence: CASSLRTDTQYF.

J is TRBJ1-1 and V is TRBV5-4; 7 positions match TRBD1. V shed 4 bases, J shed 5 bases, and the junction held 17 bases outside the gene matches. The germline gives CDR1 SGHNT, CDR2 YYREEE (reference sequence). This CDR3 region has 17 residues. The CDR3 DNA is TGTGCCAGCAGCCTGGAGTACGGCCCAGGGGGTAGGACTGAAGCTTTCTTT. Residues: CASSLEYGPGGRTEAFF.

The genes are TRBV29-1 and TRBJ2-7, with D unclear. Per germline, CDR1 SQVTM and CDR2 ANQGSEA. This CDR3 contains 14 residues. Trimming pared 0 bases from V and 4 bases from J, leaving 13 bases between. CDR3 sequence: CSVEDPAGLYEQYF. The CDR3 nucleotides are TGCAGCGTTGAAGATCCCGCCGGTTTGTACGAGCAGTACTTC.

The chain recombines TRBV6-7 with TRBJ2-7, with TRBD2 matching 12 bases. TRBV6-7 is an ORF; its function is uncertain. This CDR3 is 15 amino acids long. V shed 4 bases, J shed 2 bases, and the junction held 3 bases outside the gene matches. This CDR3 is CASSCLAGGPYEQYF. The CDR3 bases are TGTGCCAGCAGTTGTCTAGCGGGAGGGCCCTACGAGCAGTACTTC.

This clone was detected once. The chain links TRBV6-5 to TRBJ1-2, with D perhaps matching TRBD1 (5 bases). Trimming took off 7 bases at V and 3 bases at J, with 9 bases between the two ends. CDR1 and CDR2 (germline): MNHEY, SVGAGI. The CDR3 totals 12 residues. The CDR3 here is CASIGGDYGYTF. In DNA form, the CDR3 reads TGTGCCAGCATTGGGGGGGACTATGGCTACACCTTC.

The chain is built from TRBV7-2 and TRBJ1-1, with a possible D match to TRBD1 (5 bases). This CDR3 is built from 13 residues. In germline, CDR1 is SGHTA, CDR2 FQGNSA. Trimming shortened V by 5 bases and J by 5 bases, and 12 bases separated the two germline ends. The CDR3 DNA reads TGTGCCAGCAGCCTCTTTCAGGGAACTGAAGCTTTCTTT. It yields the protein CASSLFQGTEAFF.

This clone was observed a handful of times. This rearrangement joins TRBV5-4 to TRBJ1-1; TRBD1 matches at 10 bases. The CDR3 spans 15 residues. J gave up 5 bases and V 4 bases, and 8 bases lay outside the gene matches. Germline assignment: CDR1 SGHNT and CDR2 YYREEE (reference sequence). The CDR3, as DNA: TGTGCCAGCAGCCTATCCCGGGACAGGGGAACTGAAGCTTTCTTT. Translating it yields CASSLSRDRGTEAFF.

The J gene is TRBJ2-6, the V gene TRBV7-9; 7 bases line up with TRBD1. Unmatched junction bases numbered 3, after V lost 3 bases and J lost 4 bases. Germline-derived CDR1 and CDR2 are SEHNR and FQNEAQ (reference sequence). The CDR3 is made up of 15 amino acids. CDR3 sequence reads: CASSLTGTGANVLTF. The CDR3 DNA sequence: TGTGCCAGCAGCTTGACAGGGACCGGGGCCAACGTCCTGACTTTC. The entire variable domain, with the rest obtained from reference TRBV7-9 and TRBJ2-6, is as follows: DTGVSQNPRHKITKRGQNVTFRCDPISEHNRLYWYRQTLGQGPEFLTYFQNEAQLEKSRLLSDRFSAERPKGSFSTLEIQRTEQGDSAMYLCASSLTGTGANVLTFGAGSRLTVL.

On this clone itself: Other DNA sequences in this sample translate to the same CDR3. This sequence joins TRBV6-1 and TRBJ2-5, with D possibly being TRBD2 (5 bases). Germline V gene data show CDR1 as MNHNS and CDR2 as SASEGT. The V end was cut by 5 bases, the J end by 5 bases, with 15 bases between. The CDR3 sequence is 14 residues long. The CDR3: CASSSRDSFETQYF. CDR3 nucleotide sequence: TGTGCCAGCAGTTCCCGGGATAGCTTTGAGACCCAGTACTTC.

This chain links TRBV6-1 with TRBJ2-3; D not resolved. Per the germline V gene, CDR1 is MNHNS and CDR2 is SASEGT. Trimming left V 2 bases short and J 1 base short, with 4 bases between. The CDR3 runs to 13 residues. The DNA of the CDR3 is TGTGCCAGCAGTGAAATAGGCACAGATACGCAGTATTTT. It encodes CASSEIGTDTQYF.

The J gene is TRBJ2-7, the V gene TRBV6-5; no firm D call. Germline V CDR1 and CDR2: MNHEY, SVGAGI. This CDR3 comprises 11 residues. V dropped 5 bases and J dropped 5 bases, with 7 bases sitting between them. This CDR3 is CASSAYHEQYF. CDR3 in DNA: TGTGCCAGCAGTGCCTACCACGAGCAGTACTTC.